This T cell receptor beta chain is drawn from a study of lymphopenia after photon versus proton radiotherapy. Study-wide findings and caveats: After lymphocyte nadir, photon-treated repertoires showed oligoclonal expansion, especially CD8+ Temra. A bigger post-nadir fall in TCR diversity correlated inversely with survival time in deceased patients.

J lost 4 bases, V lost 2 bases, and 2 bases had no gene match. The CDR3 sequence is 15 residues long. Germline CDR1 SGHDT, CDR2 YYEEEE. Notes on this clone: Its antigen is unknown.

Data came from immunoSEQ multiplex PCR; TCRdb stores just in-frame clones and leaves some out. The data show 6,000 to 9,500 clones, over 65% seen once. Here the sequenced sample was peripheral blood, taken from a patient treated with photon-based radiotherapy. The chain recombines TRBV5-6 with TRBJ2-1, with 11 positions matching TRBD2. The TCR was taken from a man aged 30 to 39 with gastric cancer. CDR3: CASSLRLAGYNEQFF. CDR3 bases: TGTGCCAGCAGCTTAAGACTAGCGGGGTACAATGAGCAGTTCTTC.